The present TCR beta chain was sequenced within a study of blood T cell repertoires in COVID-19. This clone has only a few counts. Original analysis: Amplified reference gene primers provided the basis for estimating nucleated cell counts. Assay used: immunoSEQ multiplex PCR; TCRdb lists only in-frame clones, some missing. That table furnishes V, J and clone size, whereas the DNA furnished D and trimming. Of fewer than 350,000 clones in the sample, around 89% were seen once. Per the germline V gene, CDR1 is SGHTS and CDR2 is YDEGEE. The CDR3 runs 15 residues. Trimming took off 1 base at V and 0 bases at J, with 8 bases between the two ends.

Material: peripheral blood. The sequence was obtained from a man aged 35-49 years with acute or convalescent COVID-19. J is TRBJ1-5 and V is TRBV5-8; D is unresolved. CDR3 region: CASSLRVNSNQPQHF. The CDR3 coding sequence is TGTGCCAGCAGCTTGCGGGTAAATAGCAATCAGCCCCAGCATTTT.